This TCR beta chain was recorded in a study of blood T cell repertoires in COVID-19. CDR1 is SNHLY and CDR2 is FYNNEI in the germline V gene. V gave up 6 bases and J gave up 1 base, with 9 bases separating them. The CDR3 loop spans 13 amino acids. TCRdb keeps only in-frame clones here, not all; method: immunoSEQ multiplex PCR. The sample lists 150,000 to 200,000 clones, about nine tenths seen once, with roughly 9.7% in the top ten. Input material: peripheral blood. The chain joins TRBV2 to TRBJ2-5; D possibly corresponds to TRBD2 (6 bases). The clonotype was recovered from a woman aged 55-69 years with COVID-19, enrolled during active disease. As DNA, the CDR3 is TGTGCCAGCAGGCGGGATTTCCAAGAGACCCAGTACTTC. Translation gives CASRRDFQETQYF.